This is a list of T cell receptor beta chains from one sample in a study of cytomegalovirus exposure and HLA in healthy donors. TCRdb's copy holds only in-frame clones and misses some; the assay was immunoSEQ multiplex PCR. In the table there are 80,000 to 100,000 clones, over 65% of which are singletons. The sequenced material came from PBMCs. Receptors were obtained from a human donor in good health. CDR3s include the opening cysteine and the closing phenylalanine or tryptophan. Each record gives: V gene, D gene, clone size, J gene, CDR3 DNA, CDR3 protein. The D gene is left open where the match is weak. Clone size appears in some rows only: once, few, many, or a class for an expanded clone.

v_gene: TRBV18; d_gene: NA; abundance: NA; j_gene: TRBJ1-4; CDR3nt: TGTGCCAGCTCACCTCTACCAACTAATGAAAAACTGTTTTTT; CDR3aa: CASSPLPTNEKLFF
v_gene: TRBV4-2; d_gene: NA; abundance: NA; j_gene: TRBJ2-5; CDR3nt: TGTGCCAGCAGCCAAGATCTGGGCAGGGAAGAGACCCAGTACTTC; CDR3aa: CASSQDLGREETQYF
v_gene: TRBV2; d_gene: TRBD1; abundance: NA; j_gene: TRBJ1-1; CDR3nt: TGTGCCAGCATTAAGGGACAGCTGAACACTGAAGCTTTCTTT; CDR3aa: CASIKGQLNTEAFF
v_gene: TRBV27; d_gene: TRBD2; abundance: NA; j_gene: TRBJ2-5; CDR3nt: TGTGCCAGCAGTACCCTAGCGGGAGTCTTAGAAGAGACCCAGTACTTC; CDR3aa: CASSTLAGVLEETQYF
v_gene: TRBV6-4; d_gene: TRBD2; abundance: few; j_gene: TRBJ2-1; CDR3nt: TGTGCCAGCAGTGACCTAGCGGGACACAATGAGCAGTTCTTC; CDR3aa: CASSDLAGHNEQFF
v_gene: TRBV15; d_gene: TRBD1; abundance: NA; j_gene: TRBJ1-2; CDR3nt: TGTGCCACCAGCAGAGTTGAGCCGGGACAGGGGTTTAACTATGGCTACACCTTC; CDR3aa: CATSRVEPGQGFNYGYTF
v_gene: TRBV18; d_gene: TRBD1; abundance: NA; j_gene: TRBJ2-7; CDR3nt: TGTGCCAGCTCACCCACGGGACAGGGGATCTACGAGCAGTACTTC; CDR3aa: CASSPTGQGIYEQYF
v_gene: TRBV6-5; d_gene: NA; abundance: NA; j_gene: TRBJ1-1; CDR3nt: TGTGCCAGCAGTTACTCCCGTCGGGCTGAAGCTTTCTTT; CDR3aa: CASSYSRRAEAFF
v_gene: TRBV2; d_gene: NA; abundance: few; j_gene: TRBJ1-4; CDR3nt: TGTGCCAGCAGGGGCCCTGAAAAACTGTTTTTT; CDR3aa: CASRGPEKLFF
v_gene: TRBV28; d_gene: TRBD2; abundance: few; j_gene: TRBJ2-7; CDR3nt: TGTGCCAGCAGTCTGTCGGAGGGGACTAGGTACGAGCAGTACTTC; CDR3aa: CASSLSEGTRYEQYF
v_gene: TRBV4-2; d_gene: TRBD2; abundance: NA; j_gene: TRBJ2-1; CDR3nt: TGTGCCAGCAGCCAAGAAGGCGGCCCGGGGGGCAATGAGCAGTTCTTC; CDR3aa: CASSQEGGPGGNEQFF
v_gene: TRBV5-4; d_gene: TRBD2; abundance: NA; j_gene: TRBJ2-5; CDR3nt: TGTGCCAGCAGCCTGGGACTAGCTACGGGGGAGACCCAGTACTTC; CDR3aa: CASSLGLATGETQYF
v_gene: TRBV25-1; d_gene: NA; abundance: NA; j_gene: TRBJ1-2; CDR3nt: TGTGCCAGCAGTGAAAGGTCTCGAGGTGGCTACACCTTC; CDR3aa: CASSERSRGGYTF
v_gene: TRBV27; d_gene: NA; abundance: NA; j_gene: TRBJ1-1; CDR3nt: TGTGCCAGCAGTTGGAACAGGGAGGGCACTGAAGCTTTCTTT; CDR3aa: CASSWNREGTEAFF
v_gene: TRBV15; d_gene: TRBD2; abundance: NA; j_gene: TRBJ2-7; CDR3nt: TGTGCCACCAGCATATCCCGGGGGGATTTCGACGAGCAGTACTTC; CDR3aa: CATSISRGDFDEQYF
v_gene: TRBV7-3; d_gene: NA; abundance: NA; j_gene: TRBJ2-2; CDR3nt: TGTGCCAGCAGCTTAACGGCACAGTGGGGCAACACCGGGGAGCTGTTTTTT; CDR3aa: CASSLTAQWGNTGELFF
v_gene: TRBV30; d_gene: NA; abundance: NA; j_gene: TRBJ2-2; CDR3nt: TGTGCCTGGCGCCGGGGGAACACCGGGGAGCTGTTTTTT; CDR3aa: CAWRRGNTGELFF
v_gene: TRBV18; d_gene: NA; abundance: NA; j_gene: TRBJ2-5; CDR3nt: TGTGCCAGCTCATCCCTCGGAGGGCGGGAGACCCAGTACTTC; CDR3aa: CASSSLGGRETQYF
v_gene: TRBV11-2; d_gene: TRBD1; abundance: NA; j_gene: TRBJ2-7; CDR3nt: TGTGCCAGCAGCTTTAGACAGGGGGCGCTGACCTCCCTCGAGCAGTACTTC; CDR3aa: CASSFRQGALTSLEQYF
v_gene: TRBV30; d_gene: NA; abundance: NA; j_gene: TRBJ2-7; CDR3nt: TGTGCCTGGAGTGGGGGGCAGCAGTACTTC; CDR3aa: CAWSGGQQYF
v_gene: TRBV2; d_gene: NA; abundance: NA; j_gene: TRBJ1-1; CDR3nt: TGTGCCAGCAGTGAAGCGTCCGGGTCGAACACTGAAGCTTTCTTT; CDR3aa: CASSEASGSNTEAFF
v_gene: TRBV27; d_gene: NA; abundance: NA; j_gene: TRBJ1-6; CDR3nt: TGTGCCAGCAGTTACAACCGAGGCAGTTCACCCCTCCACTTT; CDR3aa: CASSYNRGSSPLHF
v_gene: TRBV9; d_gene: TRBD1; abundance: few; j_gene: TRBJ2-2; CDR3nt: TGTGCCAGCAGGGGACAGTTGACCGGGGAGCTGTTTTTT; CDR3aa: CASRGQLTGELFF
v_gene: TRBV19; d_gene: NA; abundance: once; j_gene: TRBJ1-6; CDR3nt: TGTGCCAGTAGTACCACGTTGGACGCCCGGGGGGCCCTCCACTTT; CDR3aa: CASSTTLDARGALHF
v_gene: TRBV11-2; d_gene: TRBD1; abundance: NA; j_gene: TRBJ2-7; CDR3nt: TGTGCCAGCAGCTTAGGACCGGGACAGTCCTACGAGCAGTACTTC; CDR3aa: CASSLGPGQSYEQYF
v_gene: TRBV4-2; d_gene: TRBD2; abundance: NA; j_gene: TRBJ2-3; CDR3nt: TGTGCCAGCAGCCAAGATTCGGCGGGGGTCACAGATACGCAGTATTTT; CDR3aa: CASSQDSAGVTDTQYF
v_gene: TRBV7-2; d_gene: TRBD2; abundance: NA; j_gene: TRBJ2-3; CDR3nt: TGTGCCAGCAGCCCGAGCGGGGGGGCCCCAACAGATACGCAGTATTTT; CDR3aa: CASSPSGGAPTDTQYF
v_gene: TRBV4-2; d_gene: NA; abundance: NA; j_gene: TRBJ1-6; CDR3nt: TGTGCCAGCAGCCAGCCGGTTGATAATTCACCCCTCCACTTT; CDR3aa: CASSQPVDNSPLHF
v_gene: TRBV6-5; d_gene: TRBD1; abundance: NA; j_gene: TRBJ2-2; CDR3nt: TGTGCCAGCACCCGACAGGGGGATCACACCGGGGAGCTGTTTTTT; CDR3aa: CASTRQGDHTGELFF
v_gene: TRBV7-9; d_gene: TRBD1; abundance: once; j_gene: TRBJ2-1; CDR3nt: TGTGCCAGCAGCAAGACAGGGTCTCTTACCAATGAGCAGTTCTTC; CDR3aa: CASSKTGSLTNEQFF
v_gene: TRBV6-1; d_gene: NA; abundance: NA; j_gene: TRBJ2-5; CDR3nt: TGTGCCAGCAGTGAAGCGGGCAGCTTTCAAGAGACCCAGTACTTC; CDR3aa: CASSEAGSFQETQYF
v_gene: TRBV6-6; d_gene: NA; abundance: few; j_gene: TRBJ2-4; CDR3nt: TGTGCCAGCAGTTACATTCAGGGAGGCATTCAGTACTTC; CDR3aa: CASSYIQGGIQYF
v_gene: TRBV5-8; d_gene: NA; abundance: NA; j_gene: TRBJ2-7; CDR3nt: TGTGCCAGCAGCTTGCAGGTTTGGAACGAGCAGTACTTC; CDR3aa: CASSLQVWNEQYF
v_gene: TRBV9; d_gene: NA; abundance: NA; j_gene: TRBJ2-3; CDR3nt: TGTGCCAGCAGCCCCCTTGCGGATACGCAGTATTTT; CDR3aa: CASSPLADTQYF
v_gene: TRBV5-1; d_gene: TRBD2; abundance: NA; j_gene: TRBJ2-1; CDR3nt: TGCGCCAGCAGCTTCGGACTAGCGGGGAAGGATGAGCAGTTCTTC; CDR3aa: CASSFGLAGKDEQFF
v_gene: TRBV6-5; d_gene: NA; abundance: NA; j_gene: TRBJ2-1; CDR3nt: TGTGCCAGCAGTTACGCGACGGTCGGGTTAGTCAATGAGCAGTTCTTC; CDR3aa: CASSYATVGLVNEQFF
v_gene: TRBV7-9; d_gene: TRBD1; abundance: NA; j_gene: TRBJ1-2; CDR3nt: TGTGCCAGCAGTTCTTCCGACAGGGGTTATGGCTACACCTTC; CDR3aa: CASSSSDRGYGYTF
v_gene: TRBV19; d_gene: NA; abundance: few; j_gene: TRBJ1-3; CDR3nt: TGTGCCACCCGTGGGCTGACGTCCGGAAACACCATATATTTT; CDR3aa: CATRGLTSGNTIYF
v_gene: TRBV7-2; d_gene: NA; abundance: NA; j_gene: TRBJ2-5; CDR3nt: TGTGCCAGCAGCTTAGCCACAGGGCTGGAGACCCAGTACTTC; CDR3aa: CASSLATGLETQYF
v_gene: TRBV5-1; d_gene: NA; abundance: NA; j_gene: TRBJ1-2; CDR3nt: TGCGCCAGCAGCTTGGGGCCGGGGGGGTCTAACTATGGCTACACCTTC; CDR3aa: CASSLGPGGSNYGYTF
v_gene: TRBV15; d_gene: TRBD2; abundance: once; j_gene: TRBJ2-3; CDR3nt: TGTGCCACCAGCAGCGATATAAATAGCGGGAGAGGGGCAGATACGCAGTATTTT; CDR3aa: CATSSDINSGRGADTQYF
v_gene: TRBV4-3; d_gene: TRBD2; abundance: NA; j_gene: TRBJ2-1; CDR3nt: TGCGCCAGCAGCCAAACCCAGACCGGGGGAGGGTTGCATGAGCAGTTCTTC; CDR3aa: CASSQTQTGGGLHEQFF
v_gene: TRBV18; d_gene: TRBD1; abundance: few; j_gene: TRBJ2-7; CDR3nt: TGTGCCAGCTCACCCGGGACAGGGTCTCTCGAGCAGTACTTC; CDR3aa: CASSPGTGSLEQYF
v_gene: TRBV19; d_gene: TRBD2; abundance: NA; j_gene: TRBJ2-1; CDR3nt: TGTGCCAGTAGTGCCGGTCTAGCGGGAGTTTCCTACAATGAGCAGTTCTTC; CDR3aa: CASSAGLAGVSYNEQFF
v_gene: TRBV7-2; d_gene: NA; abundance: NA; j_gene: TRBJ1-1; CDR3nt: TGTGCCAGCAGCTCCCCGGGGTTCACTGAAGCTTTCTTT; CDR3aa: CASSSPGFTEAFF
v_gene: TRBV6-5; d_gene: TRBD2; abundance: few; j_gene: TRBJ2-3; CDR3nt: TGTGCCAGCCGCCGCGGGGGAGCAACAGATACGCAGTATTTT; CDR3aa: CASRRGGATDTQYF
v_gene: TRBV7-3; d_gene: NA; abundance: NA; j_gene: TRBJ1-5; CDR3nt: TGTGCCAGCAGCTTAGGGGCCCCCAATCAGCCCCAGCATTTT; CDR3aa: CASSLGAPNQPQHF
v_gene: TRBV6-1; d_gene: TRBD1; abundance: NA; j_gene: TRBJ2-7; CDR3nt: TGTGCCAGCACAGGGGGCTACGAGCAGTACTTC; CDR3aa: CASTGGYEQYF
v_gene: TRBV12-1; d_gene: NA; abundance: NA; j_gene: TRBJ2-7; CDR3nt: TGTGCCAGCAGCGGGACTAGTCTCTACGAGCAGTACTTC; CDR3aa: CASSGTSLYEQYF
v_gene: TRBV7-9; d_gene: TRBD1; abundance: NA; j_gene: TRBJ1-2; CDR3nt: TGTGCCAGCAGCTCTCCGGGACAGGGGGGTCTTGGCTATGGCTACACCTTC; CDR3aa: CASSSPGQGGLGYGYTF
v_gene: TRBV18; d_gene: TRBD1; abundance: NA; j_gene: TRBJ2-7; CDR3nt: TGTGCCAGCTCACCACTCGGTGGACAGGGTTCATACCCAACTCACTACGAGCAGTACTTC; CDR3aa: CASSPLGGQGSYPTHYEQYF
v_gene: TRBV7-9; d_gene: TRBD2; abundance: NA; j_gene: TRBJ2-1; CDR3nt: TGTGCCAGCAGCTTATTTGAGCGGGATCGGGAGCAGTTCTTC; CDR3aa: CASSLFERDREQFF
v_gene: TRBV4-3; d_gene: TRBD2; abundance: NA; j_gene: TRBJ2-2; CDR3nt: TGCGCCAGCAGCCAAGATAAACTAGCGGGAGGGTACACCGGGGAGCTGTTTTTT; CDR3aa: CASSQDKLAGGYTGELFF
v_gene: TRBV27; d_gene: NA; abundance: NA; j_gene: TRBJ2-7; CDR3nt: TGTGCCAGCAGTTCCCCAGGGGCCCTCTCCTACGAGCAGTACTTC; CDR3aa: CASSSPGALSYEQYF
v_gene: TRBV14; d_gene: NA; abundance: NA; j_gene: TRBJ2-1; CDR3nt: TGTGCCAGCAGTCAAGGGTACAGGTACAATGAGCAGTTCTTC; CDR3aa: CASSQGYRYNEQFF
v_gene: TRBV7-2; d_gene: NA; abundance: NA; j_gene: TRBJ1-2; CDR3nt: TGTGCCAGCAGCCGATTACAGGTGGGGAACGGCTACACCTTC; CDR3aa: CASSRLQVGNGYTF
v_gene: TRBV7-2; d_gene: NA; abundance: NA; j_gene: TRBJ2-7; CDR3nt: TGTGCCAGCAGCCCCTACGGGAGCGAGCAGTACTTC; CDR3aa: CASSPYGSEQYF
v_gene: TRBV5-1; d_gene: TRBD1; abundance: NA; j_gene: TRBJ2-1; CDR3nt: TGCGCCAGCAGGTACAGACAGGGGACGGATGAGCAGTTCTTC; CDR3aa: CASRYRQGTDEQFF